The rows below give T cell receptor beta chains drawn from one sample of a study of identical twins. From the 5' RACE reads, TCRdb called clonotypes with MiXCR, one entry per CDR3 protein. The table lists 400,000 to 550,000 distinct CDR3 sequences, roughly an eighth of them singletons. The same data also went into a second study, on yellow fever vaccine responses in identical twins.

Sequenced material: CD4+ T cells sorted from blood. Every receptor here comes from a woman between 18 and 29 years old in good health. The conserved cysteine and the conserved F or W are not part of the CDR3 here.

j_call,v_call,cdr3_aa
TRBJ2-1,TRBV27,ASSLTRTHNEQF
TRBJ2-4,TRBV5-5,ASSSLATKNIQY
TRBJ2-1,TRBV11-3,ASSFLSRDLFYNEQF
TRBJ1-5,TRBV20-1,SALRGNQPQH
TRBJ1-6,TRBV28,ASSFAVVNSPLH
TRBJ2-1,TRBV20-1,SASDQMSPGRRQEQF
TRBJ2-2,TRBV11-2,ASSLGSRGRVNTGELF
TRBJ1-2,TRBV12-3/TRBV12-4,ASSLTGKRGYT
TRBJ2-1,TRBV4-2,ASSSSGGTYNEQF
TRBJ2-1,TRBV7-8,ASSSYKGSYNEQF
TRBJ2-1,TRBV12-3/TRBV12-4,ASSLGTRGEKDNEQF
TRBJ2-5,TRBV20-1,SAPRIQETQY
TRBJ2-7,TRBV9,ASSEGLGTYEQY
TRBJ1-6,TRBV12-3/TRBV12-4,ASSTQQGVRNSPLH
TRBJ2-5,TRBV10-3,AISESRQGVADFQETQY
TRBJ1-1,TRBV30,AWVSEVGTEAF
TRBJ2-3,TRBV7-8,ASSQGLLYTQY
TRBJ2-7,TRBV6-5,ASSSGGGREQY
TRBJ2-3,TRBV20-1,SARPPGSGIWGTDTQY
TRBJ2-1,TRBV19,ASSIAGGLGQF
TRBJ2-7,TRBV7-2,ASSSAVEQY
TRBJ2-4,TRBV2,ASSIEGKNIQY
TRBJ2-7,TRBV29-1,SVVSRVHPYEQY
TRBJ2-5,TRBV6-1,ASTVGGETQY
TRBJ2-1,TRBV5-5,ASSSRQGDYNEQF
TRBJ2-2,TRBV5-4,ASSLDPIPSGELF
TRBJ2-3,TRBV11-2,ASSLGTSGGATDTQY
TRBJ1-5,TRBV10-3,AISESGTSDQPQH
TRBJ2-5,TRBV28,ASSSTGEGETQY
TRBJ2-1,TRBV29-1,SYKTGSGGSYNEQF
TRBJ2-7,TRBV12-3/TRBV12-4,ASSFRGVAPGGYEQY
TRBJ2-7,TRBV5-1,ASSSIGTSYNEQY
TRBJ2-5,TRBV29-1,SVERTSGTFQETQY
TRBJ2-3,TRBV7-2,ASSLQVSDTQY
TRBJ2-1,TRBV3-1,ASSQVGGGYNEQF
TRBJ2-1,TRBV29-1,SAGTQLNNEQF
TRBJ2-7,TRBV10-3,AIGQGGEQY
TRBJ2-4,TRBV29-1,SVEHGLAKNIQY
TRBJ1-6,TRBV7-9,ASSLSAGSPLH
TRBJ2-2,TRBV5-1,ASSLTLAEGGELF
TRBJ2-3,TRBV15,ATSSKTTGGLYDTQY
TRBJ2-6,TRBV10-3,AISEMYRPRPSGANVLT
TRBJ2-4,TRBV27,ASSPRTSGEAKNIQY
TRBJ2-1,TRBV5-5,ASSLGGVVNEQF
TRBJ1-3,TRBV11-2,ASSFGQLGNTIY
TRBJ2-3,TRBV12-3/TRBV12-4,ASSLAGITDTQY
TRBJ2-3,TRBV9,ASSAPQGFTDTQY
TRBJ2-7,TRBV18,ASSIGTPLNEQY
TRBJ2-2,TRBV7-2,ASTYTSGTGELF
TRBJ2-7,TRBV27,ASRSPGTGSYEQY
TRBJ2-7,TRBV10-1,ASSLIAGGPGEQY
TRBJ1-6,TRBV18,ASSPAGTVVNSPLH
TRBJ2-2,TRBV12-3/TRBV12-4,ASRLSGGNTGELF
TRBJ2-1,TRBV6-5,ASSSLGGGYNEQF
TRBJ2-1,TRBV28,ASSRTWNEQF